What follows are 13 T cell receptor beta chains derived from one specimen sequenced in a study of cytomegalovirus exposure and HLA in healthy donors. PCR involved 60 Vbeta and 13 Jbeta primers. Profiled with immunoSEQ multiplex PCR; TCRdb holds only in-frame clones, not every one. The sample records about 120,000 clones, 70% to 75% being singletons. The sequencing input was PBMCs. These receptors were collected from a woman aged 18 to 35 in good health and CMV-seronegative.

This CDR3 is CASSFLGGLLARMDEQYF. As DNA, the CDR3 is TGTGCCAGCAGTTTTCTCGGCGGACTACTAGCGCGGATGGACGAGCAGTACTTC. V gene TRBV28 combines with J gene TRBJ2-7; 7 bases align to TRBD2. The CDR3 sequence is 18 residues long. Germline V gene data show CDR1 as MDHEN and CDR2 as SYDVKM. Trimming took 3 bases from V and 5 from J; bases not matched to a gene: 19.

The CDR3 region is CASSQETGSPYEQYF. The CDR3 bases are TGTGCCAGCAGCCAAGAAACAGGTTCACCCTACGAGCAGTACTTC. V gene TRBV4-2 combines with J gene TRBJ2-7; D perhaps matches TRBD1 (5 bases). From germline, CDR1 is LGHNA and CDR2 YNFKEQ. Trimming stripped 0 bases from V and 2 bases from J, with 11 bases between. CDR3 length: 15 amino acids.

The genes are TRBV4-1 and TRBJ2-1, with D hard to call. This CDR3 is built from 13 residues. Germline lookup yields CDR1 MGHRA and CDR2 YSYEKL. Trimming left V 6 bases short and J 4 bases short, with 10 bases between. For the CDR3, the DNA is TGCGCCAGCAGTGCCGCGATATACAATGAGCAGTTCTTC. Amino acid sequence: CASSAAIYNEQFF.

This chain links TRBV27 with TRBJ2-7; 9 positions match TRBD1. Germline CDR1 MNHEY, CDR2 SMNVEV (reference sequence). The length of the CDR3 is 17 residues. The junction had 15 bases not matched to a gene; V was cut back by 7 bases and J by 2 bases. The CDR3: CASTSLTGGKVAYEQYF. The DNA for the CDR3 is TGTGCCAGCACCTCTCTGACAGGGGGGAAAGTTGCCTACGAGCAGTACTTC.

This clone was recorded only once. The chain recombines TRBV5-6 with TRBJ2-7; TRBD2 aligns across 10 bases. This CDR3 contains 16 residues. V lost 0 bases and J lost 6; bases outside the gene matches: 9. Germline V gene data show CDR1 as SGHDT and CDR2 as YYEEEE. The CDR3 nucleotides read TGTGCCAGCAGCTTGGTGGTAGCGGGGGGAATCACCGAGCAGTACTTC. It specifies CASSLVVAGGITEQYF.

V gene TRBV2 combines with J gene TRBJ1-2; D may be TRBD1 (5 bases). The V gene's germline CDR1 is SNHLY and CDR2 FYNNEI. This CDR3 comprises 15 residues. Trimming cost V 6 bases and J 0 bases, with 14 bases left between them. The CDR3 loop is CASRPRQNPNYGYTF. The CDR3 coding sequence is TGTGCCAGCAGACCAAGACAGAACCCTAACTATGGCTACACCTTC.

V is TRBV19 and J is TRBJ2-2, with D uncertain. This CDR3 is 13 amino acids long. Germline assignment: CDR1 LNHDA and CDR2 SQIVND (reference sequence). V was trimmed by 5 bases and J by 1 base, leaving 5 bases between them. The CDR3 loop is CASSEENTGELFF. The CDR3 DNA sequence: TGTGCCAGTAGTGAGGAGAACACCGGGGAGCTGTTTTTT.

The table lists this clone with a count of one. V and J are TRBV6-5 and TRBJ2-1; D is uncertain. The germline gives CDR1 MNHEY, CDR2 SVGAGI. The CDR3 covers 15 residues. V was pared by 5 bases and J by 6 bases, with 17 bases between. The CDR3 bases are TGTGCCAGCAGTCACCGCCTCGTGGGCGCCAATGAGCAGTTCTTC. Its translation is CASSHRLVGANEQFF.

As DNA, the CDR3 is TGTGCCAGCAGTCCGACCGGGGTAGCCTACGAGCAGTACTTC. Residues: CASSPTGVAYEQYF. The J gene is TRBJ2-7, the V gene TRBV27, with a weak D call TRBD2 (5 bases). V was pared by 5 bases and J by 2 bases, with 13 bases between. The CDR3 totals 14 residues. Germline-derived CDR1 and CDR2 are MNHEY and SMNVEV (reference sequence).

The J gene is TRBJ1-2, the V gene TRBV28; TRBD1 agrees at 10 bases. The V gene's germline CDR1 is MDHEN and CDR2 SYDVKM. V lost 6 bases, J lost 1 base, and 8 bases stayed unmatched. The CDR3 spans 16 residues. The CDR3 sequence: CASSTGQGGFNYGYTF. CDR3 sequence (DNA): TGTGCCAGCAGCACCGGACAGGGGGGATTTAACTATGGCTACACCTTC.

For the CDR3, the DNA is TGTGCCAGATCCCTATCTCGGGACAGTACAGAAGGAGAGACCCAGTACTTC. It yields the protein CARSLSRDSTEGETQYF. The rearrangement uses TRBV19 and TRBJ2-5; 7 positions match TRBD1. The V and J ends lost 9 bases and 4 bases, in that order; junction bases with no gene match: 20. Germline V gene data show CDR1 as LNHDA and CDR2 as SQIVND (reference sequence). This CDR3 comprises 17 residues.

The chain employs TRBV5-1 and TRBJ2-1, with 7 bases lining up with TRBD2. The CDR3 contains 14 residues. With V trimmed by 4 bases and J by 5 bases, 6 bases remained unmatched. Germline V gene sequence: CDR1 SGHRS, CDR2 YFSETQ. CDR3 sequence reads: CASSPPSGDNEQFF. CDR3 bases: TGCGCCAGCAGCCCCCCTAGCGGTGACAATGAGCAGTTCTTC.

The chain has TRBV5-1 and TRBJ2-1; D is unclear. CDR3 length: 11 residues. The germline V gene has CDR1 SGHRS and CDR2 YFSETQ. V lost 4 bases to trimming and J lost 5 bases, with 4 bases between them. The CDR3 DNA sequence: TGCGCCAGCAGCGCGGACAATGAGCAGTTCTTC. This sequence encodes CASSADNEQFF.